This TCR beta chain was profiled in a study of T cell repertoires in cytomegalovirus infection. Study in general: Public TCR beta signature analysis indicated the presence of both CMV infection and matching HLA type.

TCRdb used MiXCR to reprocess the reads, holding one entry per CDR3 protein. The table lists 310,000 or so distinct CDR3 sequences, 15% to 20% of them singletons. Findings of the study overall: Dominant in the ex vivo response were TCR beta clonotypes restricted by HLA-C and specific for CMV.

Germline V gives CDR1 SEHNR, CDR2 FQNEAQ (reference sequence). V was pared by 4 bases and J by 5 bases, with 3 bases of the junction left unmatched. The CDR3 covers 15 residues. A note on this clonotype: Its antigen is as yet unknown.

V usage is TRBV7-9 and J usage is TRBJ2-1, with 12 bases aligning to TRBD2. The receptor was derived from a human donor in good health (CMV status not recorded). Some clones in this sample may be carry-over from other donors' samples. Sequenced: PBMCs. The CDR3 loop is CASSSSGGAHNEQFF. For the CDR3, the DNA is TGTGCCAGCAGCTCTAGCGGGGGGGCCCACAATGAGCAGTTCTTC.